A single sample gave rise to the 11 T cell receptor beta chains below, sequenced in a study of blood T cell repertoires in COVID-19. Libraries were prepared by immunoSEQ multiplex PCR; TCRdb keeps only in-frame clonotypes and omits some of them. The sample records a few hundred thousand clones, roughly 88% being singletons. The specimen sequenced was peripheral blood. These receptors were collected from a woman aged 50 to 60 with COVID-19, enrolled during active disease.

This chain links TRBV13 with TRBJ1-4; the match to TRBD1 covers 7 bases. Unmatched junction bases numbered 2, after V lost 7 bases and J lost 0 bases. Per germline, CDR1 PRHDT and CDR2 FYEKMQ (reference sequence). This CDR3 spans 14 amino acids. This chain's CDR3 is CASTQGATNEKLFF. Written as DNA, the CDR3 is TGTGCCAGCACCCAGGGGGCAACTAATGAAAAACTGTTTTTT. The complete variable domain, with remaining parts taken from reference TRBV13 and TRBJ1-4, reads AAGVIQSPRHLIKEKRETATLKCYPIPRHDTVYWYQQGPGQDPQFLISFYEKMQSDKGSIPDRFSAQQFSDYHSELNMSSLELGDSALYFCASTQGATNEKLFFGSGTQLSVL.

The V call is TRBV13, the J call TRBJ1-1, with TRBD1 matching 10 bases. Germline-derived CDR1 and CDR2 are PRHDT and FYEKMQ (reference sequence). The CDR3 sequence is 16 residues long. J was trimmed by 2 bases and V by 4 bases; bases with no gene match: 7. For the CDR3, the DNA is TGTGCCAGCAGCTCAAGGAGGGACAGGGGAAACACTGAAGCTTTCTTT. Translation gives CASSSRRDRGNTEAFF.

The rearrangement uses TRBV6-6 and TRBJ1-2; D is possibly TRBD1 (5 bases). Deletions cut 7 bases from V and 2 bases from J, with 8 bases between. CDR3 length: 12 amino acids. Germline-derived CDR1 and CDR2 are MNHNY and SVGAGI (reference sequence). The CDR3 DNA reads TGTGCCAGCACCAAGGGGAACTATGGCTACACCTTC. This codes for CASTKGNYGYTF.

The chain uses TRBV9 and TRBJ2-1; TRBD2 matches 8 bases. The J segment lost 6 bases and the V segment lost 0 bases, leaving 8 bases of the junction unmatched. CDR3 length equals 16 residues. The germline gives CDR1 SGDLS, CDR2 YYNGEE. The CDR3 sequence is CASSVVQLAVGNEQFF. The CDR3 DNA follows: TGTGCCAGCAGCGTAGTTCAACTAGCGGTGGGCAATGAGCAGTTCTTC.

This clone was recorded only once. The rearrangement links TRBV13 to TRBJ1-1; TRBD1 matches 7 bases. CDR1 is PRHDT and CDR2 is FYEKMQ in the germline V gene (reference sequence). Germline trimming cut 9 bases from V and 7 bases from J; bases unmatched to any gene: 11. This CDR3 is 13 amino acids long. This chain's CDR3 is CASRIQGWGEAFF. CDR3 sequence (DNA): TGTGCCAGTAGAATACAGGGGTGGGGTGAAGCTTTCTTT.

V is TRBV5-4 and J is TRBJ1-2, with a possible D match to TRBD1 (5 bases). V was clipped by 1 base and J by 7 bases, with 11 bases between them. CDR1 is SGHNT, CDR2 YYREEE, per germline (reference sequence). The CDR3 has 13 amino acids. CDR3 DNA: TGTGCCAGCAGCTTGTTCGGGGGGGGTGGCTACACCTTC. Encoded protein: CASSLFGGGGYTF.

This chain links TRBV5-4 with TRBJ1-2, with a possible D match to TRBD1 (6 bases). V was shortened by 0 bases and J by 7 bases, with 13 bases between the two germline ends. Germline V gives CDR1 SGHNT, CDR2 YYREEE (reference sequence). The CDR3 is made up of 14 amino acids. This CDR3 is CASSLEGGLGGYTF. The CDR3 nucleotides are TGTGCCAGCAGCTTGGAAGGGGGATTGGGTGGCTACACCTTC.

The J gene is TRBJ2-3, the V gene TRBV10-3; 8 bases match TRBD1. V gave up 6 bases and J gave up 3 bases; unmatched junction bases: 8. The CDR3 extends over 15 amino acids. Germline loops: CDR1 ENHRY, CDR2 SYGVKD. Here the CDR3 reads CAIRAGTGGTDTQYF. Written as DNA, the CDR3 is TGTGCCATCAGAGCCGGGACAGGCGGAACAGATACGCAGTATTTT.

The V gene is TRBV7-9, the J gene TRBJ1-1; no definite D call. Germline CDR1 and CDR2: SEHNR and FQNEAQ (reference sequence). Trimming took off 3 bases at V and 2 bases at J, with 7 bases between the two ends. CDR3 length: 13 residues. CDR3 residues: CASSFTINTEAFF. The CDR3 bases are TGTGCCAGCAGCTTTACTATTAACACTGAAGCTTTCTTT.

Here the CDR3 reads CASGDSWNSYEQYF. CDR3 DNA sequence: TGTGCCAGCGGGGACAGTTGGAATTCCTACGAGCAGTACTTC. The chain couples TRBV27 to TRBJ2-7; TRBD1 matches 7 bases. The CDR3 contains 14 residues. V lost 8 bases, J lost 1 base, and 8 bases stayed unmatched. Germline assignment: CDR1 MNHEY and CDR2 SMNVEV (reference sequence).

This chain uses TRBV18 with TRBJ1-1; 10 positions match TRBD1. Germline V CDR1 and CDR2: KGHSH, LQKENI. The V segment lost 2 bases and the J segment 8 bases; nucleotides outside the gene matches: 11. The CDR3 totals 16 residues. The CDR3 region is CASSPGTGEIGLEAFF. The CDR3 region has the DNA TGTGCCAGCTCACCAGGGACAGGGGAGATAGGTTTGGAAGCTTTCTTT.